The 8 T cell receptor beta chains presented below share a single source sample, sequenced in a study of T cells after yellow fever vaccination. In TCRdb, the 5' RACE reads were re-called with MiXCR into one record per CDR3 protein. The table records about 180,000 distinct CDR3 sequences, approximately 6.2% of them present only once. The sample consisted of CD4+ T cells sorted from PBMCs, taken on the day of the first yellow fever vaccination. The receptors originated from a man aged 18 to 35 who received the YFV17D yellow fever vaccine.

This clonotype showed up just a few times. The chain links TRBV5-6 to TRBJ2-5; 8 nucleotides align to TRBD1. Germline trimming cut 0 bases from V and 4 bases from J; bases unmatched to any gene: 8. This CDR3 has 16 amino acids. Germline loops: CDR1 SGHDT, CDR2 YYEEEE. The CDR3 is CASSLDRTGRRETQYF. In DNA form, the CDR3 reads TGTGCCAGCAGCTTGGATCGGACAGGGCGGCGAGAGACCCAGTACTTC.

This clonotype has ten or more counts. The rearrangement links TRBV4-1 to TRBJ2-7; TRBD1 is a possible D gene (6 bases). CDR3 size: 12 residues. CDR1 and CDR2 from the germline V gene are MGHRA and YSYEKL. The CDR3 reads CASSQVWDTVSV. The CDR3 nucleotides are TGCGCCAGCAGCCAAGTGTGGGACACGGTTTCCGTC.

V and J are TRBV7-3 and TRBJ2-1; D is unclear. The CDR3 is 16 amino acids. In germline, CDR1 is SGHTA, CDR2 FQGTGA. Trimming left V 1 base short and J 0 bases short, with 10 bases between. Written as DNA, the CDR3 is TGTGCCAGCAGCTTAATGCTGGCGACCTCCTACAATGAGCAGTTCTTC. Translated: CASSLMLATSYNEQFF.

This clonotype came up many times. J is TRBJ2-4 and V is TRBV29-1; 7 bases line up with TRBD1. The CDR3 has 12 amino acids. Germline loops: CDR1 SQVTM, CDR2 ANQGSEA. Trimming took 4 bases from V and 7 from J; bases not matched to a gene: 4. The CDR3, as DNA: TGCAGCGTTGGACAGGGTGGTAACATTCAGTACTTC. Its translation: CSVGQGGNIQYF.

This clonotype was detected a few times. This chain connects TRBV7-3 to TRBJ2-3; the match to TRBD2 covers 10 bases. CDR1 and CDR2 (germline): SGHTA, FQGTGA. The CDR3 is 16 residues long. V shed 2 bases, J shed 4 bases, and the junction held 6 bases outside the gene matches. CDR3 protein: CASSLGTSVDADTQYF. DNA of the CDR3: TGTGCCAGCAGCTTAGGGACTAGCGTGGACGCAGATACGCAGTATTTT. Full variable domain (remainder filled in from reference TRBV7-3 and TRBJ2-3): GAGVSQTPSNKVTEKGKYVELRCDPISGHTALYWYRQSLGQGPEFLIYFQGTGAADDSGLPNDRFFAVRPEGSVSTLKIQRTERGDSAVYLCASSLGTSVDADTQYFGPGTRLTVL.

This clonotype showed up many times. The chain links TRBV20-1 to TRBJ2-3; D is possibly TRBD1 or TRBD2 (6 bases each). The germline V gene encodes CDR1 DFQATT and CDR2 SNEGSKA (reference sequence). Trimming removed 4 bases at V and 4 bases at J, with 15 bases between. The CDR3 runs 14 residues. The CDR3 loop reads CSATGYGGPDTQYF. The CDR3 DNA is TGCAGTGCTACGGGTTATGGGGGGCCAGATACGCAGTATTTT.

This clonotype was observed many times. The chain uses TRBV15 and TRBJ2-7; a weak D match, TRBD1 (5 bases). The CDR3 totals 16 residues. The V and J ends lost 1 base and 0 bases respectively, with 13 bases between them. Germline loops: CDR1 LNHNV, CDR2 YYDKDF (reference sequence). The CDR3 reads CATSRGGAERSYEQYF. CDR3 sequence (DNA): TGTGCCACCAGCAGAGGTGGGGCAGAGCGCTCCTACGAGCAGTACTTC.

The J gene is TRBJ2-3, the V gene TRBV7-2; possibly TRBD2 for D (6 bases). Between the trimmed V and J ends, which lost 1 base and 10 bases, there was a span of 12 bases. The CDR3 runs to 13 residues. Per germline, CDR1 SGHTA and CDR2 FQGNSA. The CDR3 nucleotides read TGTGCCAGCAGCTTAGATGTCAGGGAGGCGCAGTATTTT. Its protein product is CASSLDVREAQYF.